Presented here are 14 T cell receptor beta chains from one specimen sequenced in a study of blood T cell repertoires in COVID-19. Profiling relied on immunoSEQ multiplex PCR, and the TCRdb table lists in-frame clones only, not all of them. The table records around 190,000 clones, 80% to 90% of them present only once. Sequencing was performed on PBMCs or T cells enriched from blood (not recorded which). The receptor set was obtained from a young man with acute COVID-19.

The CDR3 here is CASSPTDKNTEAFF. CDR3 DNA sequence: TGTGCCAGCAGCCCGACGGACAAGAACACTGAAGCTTTCTTT. This chain uses TRBV28 with TRBJ1-1; a weak D match, TRBD1 (5 bases). Trimming left V 6 bases short and J 1 base short, with 12 bases between. The CDR3 spans 14 residues. The germline V gene encodes CDR1 MDHEN and CDR2 SYDVKM.

The chain links TRBV4-3 to TRBJ2-2, with D possibly TRBD2 on 7 matching bases. The CDR3 is 14 residues long. Germline V gives CDR1 LGHNA, CDR2 YSLEER. Trimming left V 0 bases short and J 7 bases short, with 9 bases between. The CDR3 DNA reads as TGCGCCAGCAGCCAAGAGGGGGGGCTCGGGGAGCTGTTTTTT. Protein: CASSQEGGLGELFF.

This sequence joins TRBV4-1 and TRBJ1-1, with D uncertain. The CDR3 is made up of 15 amino acids. The germline CDR1 and CDR2 sequences are MGHRA and YSYEKL. The germline V and J ends were trimmed by 5 bases and 2 bases, with 15 bases remaining between them. The CDR3 DNA sequence: TGCGCCAGCAGCTTTAATTTCGGAGCTAACACTGAAGCTTTCTTT. Its protein product is CASSFNFGANTEAFF.

The V call is TRBV5-5, the J call TRBJ1-1, with D tentatively TRBD1 (5 bases). The CDR3 totals 17 residues. V lost 2 bases and J 1 base, leaving 18 bases between the germline ends. The germline V gene encodes CDR1 SGHKS and CDR2 YYEKEE (reference sequence). CDR3 residues: CASSLGPLGRGNTEAFF. CDR3 nucleotide sequence: TGTGCCAGCAGCTTAGGCCCCTTGGGGAGGGGGAACACTGAAGCTTTCTTT.

The chain has TRBV3-1 (or the pseudogene TRBV3-2) and TRBJ2-7, with D perhaps TRBD2 (7 bases). V lost 0 bases, J lost 6 bases, and 15 bases lay in between. Germline CDR1 LGHDT, CDR2 YNNKEL (reference sequence). CDR3 length: 15 residues. CDR3 protein: CASSQDLRGAGEQYF. CDR3 coding DNA: TGTGCCAGCAGCCAAGATCTTCGGGGGGCGGGCGAGCAGTACTTC.

The gene calls are TRBV4-3 and TRBJ1-3; D is uncertain. The V end was cut by 0 bases, the J end by 0 bases, with 12 bases between. This CDR3 has 17 amino acids. The germline V gene encodes CDR1 LGHNA and CDR2 YSLEER. CDR3 sequence: CASSQDPEGISGNTIYF. CDR3 coding DNA: TGCGCCAGCAGCCAAGATCCCGAGGGTATCTCTGGAAACACCATATATTTT.

J is TRBJ2-1 and V is TRBV6-4, with 10 bases that match TRBD2. Germline CDR1 is MRHNA and CDR2 is SNTAGT. CDR3 length: 15 amino acids. V gave up 5 bases and J gave up 4 bases; unmatched junction bases: 5. Here the CDR3 DNA reads TGTGCCAGCAGTCCAACTAGCGGGACTTACAATGAGCAGTTCTTC. This sequence encodes CASSPTSGTYNEQFF.

This chain links TRBV2 with TRBJ1-4; D is possibly TRBD1 (5 bases). Germline V lookup: CDR1 SNHLY, CDR2 FYNNEI. V shed 10 bases and J shed 4 bases, with 19 bases lying between them. The CDR3 has 15 residues. CDR3 residues: CATSGGVGVNEKLFF. Here the CDR3 DNA reads TGTGCCACCTCAGGAGGGGTGGGAGTTAATGAAAAACTGTTTTTT.

The chain is built from TRBV18 and TRBJ2-1; TRBD2 aligns across 7 bases. Germline values: CDR1 KGHSH, CDR2 LQKENI. The trim removed 0 bases at V and 7 bases at J, leaving 9 bases unmatched. This CDR3 spans 16 amino acids. CDR3 sequence reads: CASSPPGTTLRNEQFF. CDR3 in DNA: TGTGCCAGCTCACCACCCGGGACTACCTTAAGGAATGAGCAGTTCTTC.

The chain links TRBV27 to TRBJ1-1; TRBD1 is a possible D gene (5 bases). Germline CDR1 reads MNHEY; CDR2 reads SMNVEV (reference sequence). Trimming stripped 6 bases from V and 8 bases from J, with 16 bases between. CDR3 size: 13 residues. CDR3 amino acids: CASRRDLQIEAFF. The CDR3 coding sequence is TGTGCCAGCAGGAGGGACTTGCAAATAGAAGCTTTCTTT.

This rearrangement joins TRBV5-1 to TRBJ2-1; a weak D match, TRBD2 (6 bases). The CDR3 length is 14 residues. CDR1 and CDR2 from the germline V gene are SGHRS and YFSETQ. The V end was cut by 0 bases, the J end by 10 bases, with 14 bases between. The CDR3 here is CASSLDGRLSEQFF. The CDR3 bases are TGCGCCAGCAGCTTGGACGGGAGACTATCCGAGCAGTTCTTC.

This sequence joins TRBV28 and TRBJ1-2, with 7 positions matching TRBD1. The V and J ends lost 3 bases and 6 bases, in that order; junction bases with no gene match: 4. The CDR3 totals 13 residues. Germline lookup yields CDR1 MDHEN and CDR2 SYDVKM. As DNA, the CDR3 is TGTGCCAGCAGTTTCCAGGGGGGAAATGGCTACACCTTC. Protein product: CASSFQGGNGYTF.

The gene calls are TRBV20-1 and TRBJ2-5, with 8 nucleotides matching TRBD1. Germline V gene data show CDR1 as DFQATT and CDR2 as SNEGSKA (reference sequence). With 3 bases clipped from V and 3 bases from J, the junction kept 3 bases outside the gene matches. This CDR3 comprises 13 residues. The DNA for the CDR3 is TGCAGTGCTAGTTCGGGACAGGAAGAGACCCAGTACTTC. Protein sequence: CSASSGQEETQYF.

V gene TRBV4-1 combines with J gene TRBJ2-1, with 8 nucleotides matching TRBD2. With V trimmed by 1 base and J by 0 bases, 2 bases remained unmatched. CDR1 is MGHRA, CDR2 YSYEKL, per germline. This CDR3 comprises 16 residues. CDR3 bases: TGCGCCAGCAGCCAAGTAGCGGGGAGCTCCTACAATGAGCAGTTCTTC. It specifies CASSQVAGSSYNEQFF.